A single sample gave rise to the 10 T cell receptor beta chains below, sequenced in a study of blood T cell repertoires in COVID-19 (dated by TCRdb to 2020 to 2021). To prepare the library, the immunoSEQ multiplex PCR assay was applied. TCRdb holds this immuneACCESS table with in-frame rearrangements only. Some clones are missing; in checked studies, unresolved V genes explain under half, and the rest has no known cause. The sample includes 300,000 to 400,000 clones, with about 86% observed a single time. Of the sample, roughly 4% falls within the top ten clones. The sequenced sample was PBMCs or T cells enriched from blood (not recorded which). These receptors were taken from a woman between 40 and 55 years old with acute COVID-19.

This clone was detected many times. The sample has other DNA sequences that encode this CDR3 too. V usage is TRBV29-1 and J usage is TRBJ1-4, with 8 nucleotides matching TRBD1. There are 13 residues in the CDR3. V lost 6 bases to trimming and J lost 4 bases; unmatched junction nucleotides: 4. CDR1 is SQVTM and CDR2 is ANQGSEA in the germline V gene. As DNA, the CDR3 is TGCAGCGTGGGCGGACAGGGTAATGAAAAACTGTTTTTT. It translates to CSVGGQGNEKLFF.

In DNA, the CDR3 is TGTGCCAGCTCACCACAGGGTCGGGGTAATTCACCCCTCCACTTT. It is translated as CASSPQGRGNSPLHF. The chain recombines TRBV18 with TRBJ1-6; D call uncertain. CDR1 and CDR2 from the germline V gene are KGHSH and LQKENI. CDR3 length: 15 residues. With 1 base removed from V and 6 bases from J, the gap between germline ends came to 10 bases.

CDR3 in amino acids: CASSLGQKFPLSGNTIYF. CDR3 sequence (DNA): TGTGCCAGCAGTTTGGGACAGAAGTTTCCTCTCTCTGGAAACACCATATATTTT. This chain joins TRBV28 and TRBJ1-3; 7 bases agree with TRBD1. The CDR3 is 18 residues long. Looked up from germline, CDR1 is MDHEN and CDR2 is SYDVKM. V lost 3 bases and J lost 0; bases outside the gene matches: 11. Full variable domain (outside the CDR3, taken from reference TRBV28 and TRBJ1-3): DVKVTQSSRYLVKRTGEKVFLECVQDMDHENMFWYRQDPGLGLRLIYFSYDVKMKEKGDIPEGYSVSREKKERFSLILESASTNQTSMYLCASSLGQKFPLSGNTIYFGEGSWLTVV.

J is TRBJ1-3 and V is TRBV18; D is unresolved. CDR3 length: 13 residues. Germline values: CDR1 KGHSH, CDR2 LQKENI. V lost 6 bases and J 0 bases, leaving 6 bases between the germline ends. CDR3 nucleotide sequence: TGTGCCAGCTCGTACAGCTCTGGAAACACCATATATTTT. This translates into CASSYSSGNTIYF.

The rearrangement uses TRBV7-9 and TRBJ1-2; tentatively, D is TRBD1 (5 bases). From germline, CDR1 is SEHNR and CDR2 FQNEAQ (reference sequence). Trimming stripped 2 bases from V and 6 bases from J, with 13 bases between. The CDR3 sequence is 14 residues long. The chain's CDR3 is CASSLRPGYDGYTF. The CDR3 DNA reads as TGTGCCAGCAGCTTAAGGCCAGGGTATGATGGCTACACCTTC.

This sequence joins TRBV5-1 and TRBJ2-7; D may be TRBD2 (5 bases). The ends were cut back, 6 bases at V and 0 bases at J, with 16 bases in the middle. The CDR3 contains 15 residues. Germline V gives CDR1 SGHRS, CDR2 YFSETQ. The CDR3 region has the DNA TGCGCCAGCAAAATGGAGGCGACGGTCTCCTACGAGCAGTACTTC. It encodes CASKMEATVSYEQYF.

This clone was counted between two and nine times. CDR3 nucleotide sequence: TGTGCCAGCAGCTTAGGTCAGGGCGCTGGCACAGATACGCAGTATTTT. It codes for CASSLGQGAGTDTQYF. The V gene is TRBV11-2, the J gene TRBJ2-3, with D maybe TRBD1 (5 bases). Germline V gene sequence: CDR1 SGHAT, CDR2 FQNNGV. V was trimmed by 1 base and J by 1 base, leaving 12 bases between them. The CDR3 runs 16 residues.

The chain couples TRBV14 to TRBJ1-2; D perhaps matches TRBD1 (5 bases). Germline V gives CDR1 SGHDN, CDR2 FVKESK. The CDR3 is made up of 14 amino acids. V lost 4 bases, J lost 0 bases, and 9 bases lay in between. The CDR3 sequence is CASSRTPTNYGYTF. The CDR3 coding sequence is TGTGCCAGCAGCCGGACACCCACTAACTATGGCTACACCTTC.

The rearrangement uses TRBV14 and TRBJ2-1; the match to TRBD1 covers 12 bases. CDR1 and CDR2 (germline): SGHDN, FVKESK. V lost 3 bases and J lost 2; bases outside the gene matches: 2. This CDR3 has 16 amino acids. In nucleotides, the CDR3 is TGTGCCAGCAGCCAGGGGGACAGGGGGCCCTACAATGAGCAGTTCTTC. This encodes CASSQGDRGPYNEQFF.

The rearrangement joins TRBV18 to TRBJ2-7; 8 nucleotides line up with TRBD2. V dropped 0 bases and J dropped 6; count of bases not matched to a gene: 7. The CDR3 has 15 residues. Germline V gene sequence: CDR1 KGHSH, CDR2 LQKENI. The CDR3 loop reads CASSPPDGRAGEQYF. CDR3 in DNA: TGTGCCAGCTCACCACCGGACGGGAGGGCCGGCGAGCAGTACTTC.